The present entry profiles one T cell receptor beta chain with its context. The target antigen is unknown. The entry originates in a study of T cells expressing NK-cell markers. Study at large: In the group of eight sequenced donors, seven were HCMV-seropositive and one was seronegative. Notes on the study in general: More than 5 donors had dominant NKG2C+ clonotypes that comprised roughly 1.0-7.5% of their CD8+ T cells.

What made the TCR beta cDNA was 5'RACE template switching with UMIs. TCRdb re-called the 5' RACE reads; every CDR3 protein appears as one record, without DNA. The sample totals about 440,000 distinct CDR3 sequences. Sequencing was done on a sample of blood T cells: a sorted CD56 or NKG2C T cell subset, CD4+ or CD8+ T cells, or bulk PBMC T cells (not recorded which). This TCR was sampled from a woman between 18 and 69 years old in good health.

CDR3 protein: CSVSKTAISMNTEAFF. The gene calls are TRBV20-1 and TRBJ1-1; TCRdb outputs TRBD1, but without DNA this stays unchecked. CDR3 length: 16 residues. From germline, CDR1 is DFQATT and CDR2 SNEGSKA (reference sequence).